One and the same sample provided the 27 T cell receptor beta chains below, sequenced in a study of Graves' ophthalmopathy and Graves' hyperthyroidism. TCR beta CDR3 regions were amplified from RNA transcripts. The first-round RT-PCR employed HTBI primers together with the Qiagen OneStep RT-PCR kit. A multiplex PCR was then performed as the second round. One entry per CDR3 protein, called by TCRdb with MiXCR from the multiplex PCR reads. The sample lists about 740,000 distinct CDR3 sequences; 40% were seen once. Sequenced input: peripheral blood. These receptors were collected from an adult man with Graves' ophthalmopathy.

The V and J genes are TRBV12-3 or TRBV12-4 and TRBJ1-3; D is perhaps TRBD1 (5 bases). The CDR3 contains 14 residues. V gave up 6 bases and J gave up 0 bases, with 9 bases separating them. The CDR3 nucleotides read TGTGCCAGCAGCCCACAGGCCTCTGGAAACACCATATATTTT. Translating gives CASSPQASGNTIYF.

The genes are TRBV29-1 and TRBJ2-7, with TRBD1 identical over 10 bases. The V gene's germline CDR1 is SQVTM and CDR2 ANQGSEA. This CDR3 comprises 14 residues. V gave up 3 bases and J gave up 6 bases; unmatched junction bases: 8. For the CDR3, the DNA is TGCAGCGTTGAGAACTCCGGGACAGGGGCCGAGCAGTACTTC. Residues: CSVENSGTGAEQYF.

This clonotype was observed a few times. V is TRBV7-9 and J is TRBJ1-2, with D possibly being TRBD1 (6 bases). Germline CDR1 is SEHNR and CDR2 is FQNEAQ (reference sequence). The CDR3 contains 15 residues. V was trimmed by 2 bases and J by 8 bases, leaving 18 bases between them. In DNA form, the CDR3 reads TGTGCCAGCAGCTTATCGGTGGGGGCAGGGAAGGGCTACACCTTC. Translation gives CASSLSVGAGKGYTF.

The V call is TRBV20-1, the J call TRBJ1-2, with TRBD1 matching over 7 bases. CDR3 length: 9 residues. Per germline, CDR1 DFQATT and CDR2 SNEGSKA (reference sequence). The CDR3 nucleotides are TGCAGCGGGGGACAGGGCTACACCTTC. This codes for CSGGQGYTF.

This clonotype was detected ten times or more. The rearrangement links TRBV7-9 to TRBJ1-2, with 8 positions matching TRBD1. CDR1 is SEHNR, CDR2 FQNEAQ, per germline (reference sequence). Germline trimming cut 4 bases from V and 1 base from J; bases unmatched to any gene: 2. The CDR3 loop spans 14 amino acids. The CDR3 coding sequence is TGTGCCAGCAGCTGGGGACAGGTTAACTATGGCTACACCTTC. Translated: CASSWGQVNYGYTF.

This clonotype has a count of ten or more. This rearrangement joins TRBV7-9 to TRBJ1-2; 7 positions agree with TRBD1. V shed 1 base, J shed 6 bases, and the junction held 5 bases outside the gene matches. The CDR3 covers 14 residues. CDR1 is SEHNR, CDR2 FQNEAQ, per germline (reference sequence). CDR3 loop: CASSLDQGGHGYTF. CDR3 coding DNA: TGTGCCAGCAGCTTAGATCAGGGGGGCCATGGCTACACCTTC.

This clonotype was seen a handful of times. As DNA, the CDR3 is TGCGCCAGCAGCCACGGACAACCAAGGGGAGGAGAGACCCAGTACTTC. It encodes CASSHGQPRGGETQYF. The gene calls are TRBV4-1 and TRBJ2-5; weak D call: TRBD2 (6 bases). Deletions cut 3 bases from V and 4 bases from J, with 18 bases between. The CDR3 consists of 16 residues. Germline values: CDR1 MGHRA, CDR2 YSYEKL.

This clonotype was seen ten or more times. The chain joins TRBV29-1 to TRBJ2-7, with TRBD2 matching 9 bases. Germline-derived CDR1 and CDR2 are SQVTM and ANQGSEA. The CDR3 is 16 amino acids. J gave up 5 bases and V 0 bases, and 11 bases lay outside the gene matches. The CDR3 sequence: CSVEDPGSGSLNEQYF. In DNA, the CDR3 is TGCAGCGTTGAAGATCCCGGTAGCGGGAGTCTAAACGAGCAGTACTTC.

This clonotype was picked up many times. V usage is TRBV2 and J usage is TRBJ2-5; no firm D call. The CDR3 spans 13 residues. CDR1 is SNHLY, CDR2 FYNNEI, per germline. V was cut by 4 bases and J by 5 bases, with 11 bases left in between. The CDR3 DNA sequence: TGTGCCAGCAGTGGACTCGCGAGCGAGACCCAGTACTTC. This sequence encodes CASSGLASETQYF.

Ten or more counts support this clonotype. CDR3 loop: CATSAIQGLNTEAFF. As DNA, the CDR3 is TGTGCCACCAGTGCTATACAGGGTTTGAACACTGAAGCTTTCTTT. V is TRBV15 and J is TRBJ1-1; a weak D match, TRBD1 (6 bases). V was clipped by 6 bases and J by 0 bases, with 14 bases between them. This CDR3 comprises 15 residues. Germline CDR1 reads LNHNV; CDR2 reads YYDKDF (reference sequence).

V is TRBV6-5 and J is TRBJ1-1, with D possibly matching TRBD1 (5 bases). The V and J ends lost 6 bases and 5 bases respectively, with 19 bases between them. The CDR3 has 15 residues. In germline, CDR1 is MNHEY, CDR2 SVGAGI. CDR3 DNA: TGTGCCAGCAGGAGAAGAGGGACCTTTGGGACTGAAGCTTTCTTT. Translated, it gives CASRRRGTFGTEAFF.

Note on this clonotype: A junction boundary mismatches the germline segment, possibly from a read error. J is TRBJ2-6 and V is TRBV10-3; tentatively, D is TRBD1 or TRBD2 (5 bases each). This CDR3 comprises 15 residues. Germline V gene data show CDR1 as ENHRY and CDR2 as SYGVKD. The CDR3 sequence is CAIGESGPGANVLTF. CDR3 DNA: TGTGCCATCGGTGAGTCGGGGCCTGGGGCCAACGTCCTGACTTTC.

CDR3 sequence reads: CASSQVPTGNTEAFF. The CDR3 DNA sequence: TGCGCCAGCAGCCAAGTACCGACAGGGAACACTGAAGCTTTCTTT. The chain has TRBV4-3 and TRBJ1-1; tentatively, D is TRBD1 (6 bases). V dropped 1 base and J dropped 1 base, with 10 bases sitting between them. Germline V gene lookup returns CDR1 LGHNA and CDR2 YSLEER. CDR3 length: 15 amino acids.

The V and J genes are TRBV29-1 and TRBJ1-2, with 9 bases lining up with TRBD1. The CDR3 consists of 13 residues. The ends lost 8 bases at V and 6 bases at J; junction bases unmatched: 10. Germline lookup yields CDR1 SQVTM and CDR2 ANQGSEA. CDR3 sequence reads: CSSRTGVLDGYTF. DNA of the CDR3: TGCAGCTCACGGACAGGGGTTTTAGATGGCTACACCTTC.

This clonotype was found once. J is TRBJ1-5 and V is TRBV25-1; D might be TRBD1 (6 bases). The CDR3 has 13 residues. Trimming took off 8 bases at V and 5 bases at J, with 13 bases between the two ends. Germline V CDR1 and CDR2: MGHDK, SYGVNS. The CDR3 DNA sequence: TGTGCCAGCTCACCGGACAGATATCAGCCCCAGCATTTT. Its protein is CASSPDRYQPQHF.

This clonotype occurred many times. This chain links TRBV29-1 with TRBJ2-7, with 9 positions matching TRBD1. J lost 7 bases, V lost 4 bases, and 11 bases had no gene match. In germline, CDR1 is SQVTM, CDR2 ANQGSEA. The CDR3 is 14 amino acids. The CDR3 region has the DNA TGCAGCGTTGCGAGGACAGGGGACTTGTTGGAGCAGTACTTC. It specifies CSVARTGDLLEQYF.

The CDR3 nucleotides read TGTGCCACCAGCAGAAGGGGGACAGGGACCCAGTACTTC. Translating gives CATSRRGTGTQYF. The rearrangement uses TRBV15 and TRBJ2-5, with TRBD1 matching over 8 bases. CDR3 size: 13 residues. Germline V gene lookup returns CDR1 LNHNV and CDR2 YYDKDF (reference sequence). Losses at the gene ends were 2 bases for V and 7 bases for J; bases not matched to a gene: 3.

The table lists this clonotype with many counts. The chain uses TRBV2 and TRBJ2-7; D gene unclear. Germline V CDR1 and CDR2: SNHLY, FYNNEI. V was trimmed by 3 bases and J by 2 bases, leaving 11 bases between them. The CDR3 is 14 amino acids. CDR3 in amino acids: CASSDTAPAYEQYF. CDR3 bases: TGTGCCAGCAGTGACACGGCGCCAGCCTACGAGCAGTACTTC.

This clonotype has at least ten counts. CDR3 DNA: TGTGCCAGCGGTCAAACAGGTTCATTAACTGAAGCTTTCTTT. Residues: CASGQTGSLTEAFF. This chain uses TRBV7-3 with TRBJ1-1, with a weak D call TRBD1 (5 bases). The germline V gene encodes CDR1 SGHTA and CDR2 FQGTGA. V lost 8 bases and J 5 bases, leaving 18 bases between the germline ends. This CDR3 contains 14 residues.

This clonotype showed up many times. V and J are TRBV7-9 and TRBJ1-2; unclear D gene. Per germline, CDR1 SEHNR and CDR2 FQNEAQ (reference sequence). Deletions cut 4 bases from V and 8 bases from J, with 11 bases between. CDR3 length equals 12 residues. CDR3 in DNA: TGTGCCAGCAGCTCGGGAAAGGGAGGCTACACCTTC. Protein product: CASSSGKGGYTF.

This clonotype has just one count. A much larger clone lies a single base off, so this may be a read error. This chain connects TRBV11-1 to TRBJ1-1; no reliable D call. The length of the CDR3 is 16 residues. The germline V gene has CDR1 SGHAT and CDR2 FQDESV (reference sequence). Trimming took off 7 bases at V and 5 bases at J, with 23 bases between the two ends. The CDR3: CASNQPTSSPKTEAFF. CDR3 bases: TGTGCCAGCAACCAGCCAACCTCGTCCCCAAAGACTGAAGCTTTCTTT.

The chain combines TRBV2 with TRBJ2-2; D is unclear. CDR3 size: 15 residues. With 0 bases removed from V and 6 bases from J, the gap between germline ends came to 11 bases. Germline values: CDR1 SNHLY, CDR2 FYNNEI. The CDR3 loop is CASSEALGSAGELFF. For the CDR3, the DNA is TGTGCCAGCAGTGAAGCGCTGGGATCGGCCGGGGAGCTGTTTTTT.

The rearrangement uses TRBV7-6 and TRBJ2-5; 9 bases are a match to TRBD2. With V trimmed by 4 bases and J by 0 bases, 6 bases remained unmatched. CDR1 and CDR2 from the germline V gene are SGHVS and FNYEAQ. The CDR3 length is 16 residues. The CDR3 sequence: CASSSGLAEYQETQYF. CDR3 coding DNA: TGTGCCAGCAGCTCGGGACTAGCAGAGTACCAAGAGACCCAGTACTTC.

The rearrangement joins TRBV29-1 to TRBJ2-3, with 8 bases fitting TRBD2. Per germline, CDR1 SQVTM and CDR2 ANQGSEA. The CDR3 extends over 15 amino acids. With V trimmed by 6 bases and J by 2 bases, 10 bases remained unmatched. The DNA for the CDR3 is TGCAGCGTCGACACCGGGGGGGGGACCACAGATACGCAGTATTTT. Translated, it gives CSVDTGGGTTDTQYF.

This clonotype was seen ten or more times. The genes are TRBV6-5 and TRBJ1-5, with D tentatively TRBD1 (5 bases). Germline loops: CDR1 MNHEY, CDR2 SVGAGI. Trimming shortened V by 2 bases and J by 4 bases, and 6 bases separated the two germline ends. This CDR3 spans 13 amino acids. The DNA for the CDR3 is TGTGCCAGCAGTTACGACAGAAATCAGCCCCAGCATTTT. Translated: CASSYDRNQPQHF.

The rearrangement joins TRBV10-3 to TRBJ1-5, with a tentative D call TRBD1 (5 bases). The CDR3 length is 14 residues. CDR1 ENHRY and CDR2 SYGVKD come from the germline V gene. Trimming removed 10 bases at V and 5 bases at J, with 18 bases between. Written as DNA, the CDR3 is TGTGCCAGCTCCCCCAGAGACAGATATCAGCCCCAGCATTTT. It is translated as CASSPRDRYQPQHF.

This clonotype was seen many times. The chain is built from TRBV2 and TRBJ1-6, with D unresolved. This CDR3 has 15 amino acids. CDR1 and CDR2 (germline): SNHLY, FYNNEI. Trimming stripped 6 bases from V and 7 bases from J, with 16 bases between. CDR3 nucleotide sequence: TGTGCCAGCAGGAGGGAAGCGTGGTTAAATTCACCCCTCCACTTT. Translation gives CASRREAWLNSPLHF.